This T cell receptor (beta chain) was identified in a study of technical replicates of blood from several donors. V lost 5 bases, J lost 10 bases, and 11 bases stayed unmatched. The germline V gene encodes CDR1 SGHAT and CDR2 FQNNGV. The CDR3 has 15 amino acids. Assay: immunoSEQ multiplex PCR; the TCRdb copy retains only in-frame clones and omits some. The sample records more than 80,000 clones, 95% being singletons. This clone was seen a single time. Sequencing was done on a sample of T cells isolated from PBMCs. The clonotype originates from a human donor in good health. This chain uses TRBV11-2 with TRBJ2-1; 10 bases are a match to TRBD2. CDR3 coding DNA: TGTGCCAGCAGCCCTCTAGCGGGGGCGCCGGGGGAGCAGTTCTTC. Amino acid sequence: CASSPLAGAPGEQFF.